The clone carrying this T cell receptor beta chain occurred many times. Its antigen is not known. The CDR3 runs to 16 residues. V was cut by 2 bases and J by 1 base, with 11 bases left in between. Germline V gives CDR1 SGHVS, CDR2 FNYEAQ. This sample stems from a study of human T cells and chemical hapten exposure. Overall study: Yields of TCR per sample differed, chiefly owing to small differences in pooled library volume.

Study-wide findings and caveats: Expanded TCRs formed significantly more large CDR3 similarity clusters than controls.

As to time point: pre-sensitization, week 0. Treatment defined: therapeutic diphenylcyclopropenone sensitization with weekly scalp DPC. Unfractionated whole blood yielded total RNA. Authors' analysis steps: Sample-level TCR yields exhibited a median of around 100,000, with a range of about 20,000 to 750,000. TCRdb analysed the RACE reads with MiXCR anew, one entry per CDR3 protein. The V and J calls and clone size are TCRdb's, not the authors'. This sample has under 60,000 distinct CDR3 sequences, with about 9.6% found just once. The TCR comes from a woman aged 25 to 39 with alopecia areata. Some clones in this sample may be carry-over from other donors' samples. The chain couples TRBV7-6 to TRBJ2-2; perhaps TRBD1 as D (6 bases). The sample in question was whole blood, obtained in connection with sensitization to the hapten diphenylcyclopropenone (DPC). CDR3 residues: CASSLTPGVNTGELFF. In nucleotides, the CDR3 is TGTGCCAGCAGCTTAACCCCAGGGGTGAACACCGGGGAGCTGTTTTTT.